This TCR beta chain was identified during a study of CD8+ T cells in alopecia areata. Across the whole study: It was approximately 6-11-week-old female C3H/HeJ mice that received skin from 6-12-month-old C3H/HeJ graft donors with spontaneous alopecia.

This CDR3 has 17 residues. CDR1 FNHDT and CDR2 SITEND come from the germline V gene (reference sequence). V gave up 5 bases and J gave up 0 bases; unmatched junction bases: 5. Following extraction, RNA underwent reverse transcription to cDNA, which served as the sequencing template. Assay: immunoSEQ multiplex PCR; the TCRdb copy retains only in-frame clones and omits some. The sample includes some 110,000 clones, none of them occurring once. In this sample, this clone turned up a few times. Genes here carry mouse names. With the read ending 4 residues before the CDR3 end, the germline J gene is used to fill in that end.

This clonotype was sampled from a C3H/HeJ mouse with alopecia areata. MHC haplotype here: H2-k. The chain recombines TRBV19 with TRBJ2-3; 14 positions agree with TRBD2. The sequencing input was lesional skin. CDR3: CASSGTGGARSAETLYF. The sequenced part of the CDR3 DNA is TGTGCCAGCAGCGGGACTGGGGGGGCGCGAAGTGCAGAA.